These 26 T cell receptor beta chains came from one sample sequenced in a study of shared clonotypes between healthy human individuals. Libraries were prepared by immunoSEQ multiplex PCR; TCRdb keeps only in-frame clonotypes and omits some of them. This sample has roughly 1,500,000 clones; approximately 98% occur once, and the top ten carry roughly 0.45%. The specimen was naive CD4+ T cells sorted from blood. Subset: CD45RA+ positively selected. The receptors derive from a man aged 25-40 years in good health.

This chain connects TRBV10-3 to TRBJ2-7; 8 bases map to TRBD1. The CDR3 contains 14 residues. Trimming at V came to 3 bases and at J to 0 bases, leaving 1 base not matched to a gene. Looked up from germline, CDR1 is ENHRY and CDR2 is SYGVKD. The CDR3 nucleotides are TGTGCCATCAGTGACAGGGGGCACTCCTACGAGCAGTACTTC. Protein product: CAISDRGHSYEQYF.

This rearrangement joins TRBV19 to TRBJ1-2; a possible D gene is TRBD1 (5 bases). Germline CDR1 is LNHDA and CDR2 is SQIVND (reference sequence). V lost 7 bases, J lost 5 bases, and 20 bases lay in between. The CDR3 is 15 residues long. The CDR3 loop is CASNSQVVTGYGYTF. As DNA, the CDR3 is TGTGCCAGTAATTCACAGGTTGTCACAGGATATGGCTACACCTTC.

This chain links TRBV28 with TRBJ1-2, with D perhaps matching TRBD1 (5 bases). Trimming took off 3 bases at V and 5 bases at J, with 16 bases between the two ends. This CDR3 region has 15 residues. Per the germline V gene, CDR1 is MDHEN and CDR2 is SYDVKM. CDR3 region: CASSFQAGHPYGYTF. The CDR3 DNA is TGTGCCAGCAGTTTTCAGGCGGGGCACCCGTATGGCTACACCTTC.

The chain has TRBV6-5 and TRBJ2-1; no definite D call. This CDR3 is 15 amino acids long. V dropped 2 bases and J dropped 4 bases, with 12 bases sitting between them. Germline loops: CDR1 MNHEY, CDR2 SVGAGI. Here the CDR3 reads CASSYVESLYNEQFF. In DNA, the CDR3 is TGTGCCAGCAGTTACGTCGAGAGTCTATACAATGAGCAGTTCTTC.

The chain employs TRBV9 and TRBJ2-7; 9 positions match TRBD1. Trimming took 3 bases from V and 7 from J; bases not matched to a gene: 8. The CDR3 runs to 14 residues. Looked up from germline, CDR1 is SGDLS and CDR2 is YYNGEE. CDR3 bases: TGTGCCAGCAGCGCGGGACAGGGACCCTTGGAGCAGTACTTC. Amino acid sequence: CASSAGQGPLEQYF.

DNA of the CDR3: TGCGCCAGCAGCCAAGATGTAGGGGCGGGAGACGAGCAGTACTTC. Amino acid sequence: CASSQDVGAGDEQYF. The chain recombines TRBV4-3 with TRBJ2-7; the match to TRBD2 covers 7 bases. Germline V gene lookup returns CDR1 LGHNA and CDR2 YSLEER. This CDR3 has 15 residues. The V segment lost 0 bases and the J segment 5 bases; nucleotides outside the gene matches: 7.

The chain uses TRBV28 and TRBJ1-1, with a tentative D call TRBD1 (6 bases). The CDR3 loop spans 12 amino acids. V was clipped by 5 bases and J by 6 bases, with 10 bases between them. Per germline, CDR1 MDHEN and CDR2 SYDVKM. The CDR3 DNA reads as TGTGCCAGCAGTCAACAGGGATCTGAAGCTTTCTTT. Amino acids: CASSQQGSEAFF.

The chain couples TRBV29-1 to TRBJ2-3; the match to TRBD1 covers 7 bases. Trimming took 3 bases from V and 0 from J; bases not matched to a gene: 9. The CDR3 has 16 residues. From germline, CDR1 is SQVTM and CDR2 ANQGSEA. In nucleotides, the CDR3 is TGCAGCGTTGATCAGGCATGGGGACAGAGCACAGATACGCAGTATTTT. Protein sequence: CSVDQAWGQSTDTQYF.

The chain joins TRBV10-1 to TRBJ2-7; TRBD2 matches 12 bases. V shed 2 bases, J shed 6 bases, and the junction held 2 bases outside the gene matches. Per germline, CDR1 WNHNN and CDR2 SYGVQD (reference sequence). The CDR3 extends over 14 amino acids. CDR3 amino acids: CASSETSGRFEQYF. DNA for the CDR3: TGCGCCAGCAGTGAGACTAGCGGGAGGTTCGAGCAGTACTTC.

The rearrangement joins TRBV20-1 to TRBJ1-4, with D unresolved. The CDR3 is 10 amino acids. Germline-derived CDR1 and CDR2 are DFQATT and SNEGSKA (reference sequence). The CDR3 reads CSTGREKLFF. CDR3 nucleotide sequence: TGCAGCACGGGCCGGGAAAAACTGTTTTTT.

This sequence joins TRBV2 and TRBJ2-1; 7 nucleotides line up with TRBD2. Germline V gene sequence: CDR1 SNHLY, CDR2 FYNNEI. The CDR3 runs 17 residues. With 5 bases clipped from V and 3 bases from J, the junction kept 13 bases outside the gene matches. CDR3 bases: TGTGCCAGCAGTCCCCCCTCGAGGCGGGAGAGCTACAATGAGCAGTTCTTC. It translates to CASSPPSRRESYNEQFF.

The chain recombines TRBV5-1 with TRBJ2-1; 10 nucleotides agree with TRBD2. V was clipped by 1 base and J by 1 base; unmatched bases: 8. The germline CDR1 and CDR2 sequences are SGHRS and YFSETQ. This CDR3 region has 18 residues. CDR3 nucleotides: TGCGCCAGCAGCTTGCGCCTAGCGGGGGCCGGATCCTACAATGAGCAGTTCTTC. This codes for CASSLRLAGAGSYNEQFF.

V is TRBV19 and J is TRBJ1-2; TRBD1 agrees at 8 bases. The CDR3 spans 15 residues. The trim removed 1 base at V and 2 bases at J, leaving 3 bases unmatched. Germline V CDR1 and CDR2: LNHDA, SQIVND (reference sequence). The CDR3 is CASSIAWTGNYGYTF. The CDR3 DNA reads TGTGCCAGTAGTATAGCGTGGACAGGGAACTATGGCTACACCTTC.

This chain uses TRBV9 with TRBJ2-2; 10 bases line up with TRBD2. CDR3 length: 15 residues. After removal of 2 bases from V and 7 bases from J, the junction contained 5 bases not matched to a gene. CDR1 and CDR2 (germline): SGDLS, YYNGEE. CDR3 protein: CASSVSSGSIGELFF. In DNA form, the CDR3 reads TGTGCCAGCAGCGTTTCTAGCGGGAGTATCGGGGAGCTGTTTTTT.

This sequence joins TRBV11-3 and TRBJ1-1; D is possibly TRBD1 (5 bases). CDR3 length: 13 residues. Between the trimmed V and J ends, which lost 9 bases and 6 bases, there was a span of 17 bases. The germline CDR1 and CDR2 sequences are SGHNT and YENEEA. The CDR3 sequence is CASSTSGAAEAFF. CDR3 coding DNA: TGTGCCAGTTCAACCAGCGGGGCTGCTGAAGCTTTCTTT. Complete variable domain (other parts from reference TRBV11-3 and TRBJ1-1): EAGVVQSPRYKIIEKKQPVAFWCNPISGHNTLYWYLQNLGQGPELLIRYENEEAVDDSQLPKDRFSAERLKGVDSTLKIQPAELGDSAVYLCASSTSGAAEAFFGQGTRLTVV.

This clone showed up just once. The chain recombines TRBV7-9 with TRBJ2-1; a weak D match, TRBD2 (6 bases). The CDR3 loop spans 15 amino acids. V lost 6 bases to trimming and J lost 4 bases, with 16 bases between them. CDR1 and CDR2 from the germline V gene are SEHNR and FQNEAQ (reference sequence). The CDR3 sequence is CASSRDLALYNEQFF. In nucleotides, the CDR3 is TGTGCCAGCAGTCGAGATCTAGCGCTGTACAATGAGCAGTTCTTC.

The chain uses TRBV9 and TRBJ1-1; tentatively, D is TRBD1 (5 bases). Trimming shortened V by 0 bases and J by 4 bases, and 13 bases separated the two germline ends. CDR1 and CDR2 (germline): SGDLS, YYNGEE. The CDR3 runs 15 residues. CDR3 region: CASSVAAGRGTEAFF. The CDR3 DNA sequence: TGTGCCAGCAGCGTAGCGGCGGGGAGGGGCACTGAAGCTTTCTTT. Drawing the rest from reference TRBV9 and TRBJ1-1, the complete variable domain is DSGVTQTPKHLITATGQRVTLRCSPRSGDLSVYWYQQSLDQGLQFLIQYYNGEERAKGNILERFSAQQFPDLHSELNLSSLELGDSALYFCASSVAAGRGTEAFFGQGTRLTVV.

The rearrangement links TRBV30 to TRBJ2-7; no clear D. Germline V gene sequence: CDR1 GTSNPN, CDR2 SVGIG (reference sequence). V lost 3 bases, J lost 4 bases, and 7 bases lay in between. The CDR3 has 11 residues. Here the CDR3 reads CAWRSVYEQYF. CDR3 coding DNA: TGTGCCTGGAGGTCAGTGTACGAGCAGTACTTC. The whole variable domain, remainder taken from reference TRBV30 and TRBJ2-7, is SQTIHQWPATLVQPVGSPLSLECTVEGTSNPNLYWYRQAAGRGLQLLFYSVGIGQISSEVPQNLSASRPQDRQFILSSKKLLLSDSGFYLCAWRSVYEQYFGPGTRLTVT.

The chain joins TRBV9 to TRBJ2-1, with 12 bases identical to TRBD2. The germline gives CDR1 SGDLS, CDR2 YYNGEE. The ends lost 3 bases at V and 8 bases at J; junction bases unmatched: 9. This CDR3 contains 16 residues. CDR3 DNA: TGTGCCAGCAGCGCCTCTCTAGCGGGAGGGCCGGATGAGCAGTTCTTC. Translating it yields CASSASLAGGPDEQFF.

The chain employs TRBV27 and TRBJ1-2; possibly TRBD1 for D (5 bases). Germline lookup yields CDR1 MNHEY and CDR2 SMNVEV (reference sequence). Trimming took 5 bases from V and 7 from J, leaving 17 bases between them. The CDR3 length is 14 residues. The CDR3 spells CASSPISSGGGYTF. The CDR3 DNA is TGTGCCAGCAGTCCCATAAGTTCGGGGGGTGGCTACACCTTC.

V is TRBV4-2 and J is TRBJ2-1; the D is unclear. This CDR3 is 14 amino acids long. Looked up from germline, CDR1 is LGHNA and CDR2 is YNFKEQ. The V gene lost 4 bases and the J gene lost 15 bases, with 22 bases spanning the gap. The CDR3 region is CASSPSMVAVVRFF. CDR3 DNA sequence: TGTGCCAGCAGCCCATCAATGGTTGCCGTAGTTCGGTTCTTC.

This clone was seen a single time. This chain uses TRBV18 with TRBJ2-1, with D uncertain. The V gene's germline CDR1 is KGHSH and CDR2 LQKENI. This CDR3 contains 12 residues. Trimming left V 5 bases short and J 8 bases short, with 10 bases between. The CDR3 here is CASSNYRDEQFF. The CDR3 DNA is TGTGCCAGCTCAAATTATCGGGATGAGCAGTTCTTC.

The rearrangement uses TRBV29-1 and TRBJ2-5; D remains unclear. Germline assignment: CDR1 SQVTM and CDR2 ANQGSEA. V gave up 4 bases and J gave up 2 bases, with 8 bases separating them. The length of the CDR3 is 12 residues. The CDR3 is CSVGSAQETQYF. CDR3 nucleotides: TGCAGCGTTGGATCAGCTCAAGAGACCCAGTACTTC.

J is TRBJ2-1 and V is TRBV29-1; 10 bases fit TRBD1. The CDR3 loop spans 14 amino acids. Germline CDR1 is SQVTM and CDR2 is ANQGSEA. The J segment lost 8 bases and the V segment lost 3 bases, leaving 7 bases of the junction unmatched. The CDR3 region has the DNA TGCAGCGTTGAGGGGGACAGGGGAACCGATGAGCAGTTCTTC. This gives the protein CSVEGDRGTDEQFF.

The gene calls are TRBV5-6 and TRBJ1-5; 9 positions agree with TRBD1. The CDR3 consists of 17 residues. The ends lost 1 base at V and 6 bases at J; junction bases unmatched: 11. CDR1 is SGHDT and CDR2 is YYEEEE in the germline V gene. DNA of the CDR3: TGTGCCAGCAGCTTGAGGACAGGGGATGCGCGGGGTCAGCCCCAGCATTTT. Protein product: CASSLRTGDARGQPQHF.

V gene TRBV30 combines with J gene TRBJ1-5; the D gene is possibly TRBD1 (6 bases). The ends were cut back, 2 bases at V and 2 bases at J, with 16 bases in the middle. In germline, CDR1 is GTSNPN, CDR2 SVGIG (reference sequence). The CDR3 runs 16 residues. CDR3 DNA sequence: TGTGCCTGGAGTTCACAGGGACGGAGGCGCAATCAGCCCCAGCATTTT. Amino acids: CAWSSQGRRRNQPQHF.